This T cell receptor beta chain was retrieved from a study of T cell responses to AZD1222 COVID-19 vaccine. Overall study results and limits: Researchers report vaccine-associated CD4 TCRs spanning spike, with dominance at 160-218 and 743-854. Only after the peak T cell response were repertoires sampled. An increase in Spike-specific TCR breadth and depth was observed after two AZD1222 doses.

Here immunoSEQ multiplex PCR was the method, and the copy in TCRdb shows in-frame clones only, minus some. This table holds 150,000 to 200,000 clones, approximately 88% found once. Remarks on this clone: Its antigen is unknown. The junction and the germline gene differ at one end; a read error may be behind it.

The CDR3 is made up of 18 amino acids. Germline CDR1 and CDR2: SSHAT and FNYEAQ (reference sequence). Both about-4-week and about-12-week second-dose recipients were combined. The sequenced sample was peripheral blood, obtained 28 days after the second AZD1222 dose. This rearrangement joins TRBV7-7 to TRBJ2-1; TRBD2 aligns across 7 bases. The sequence was collected from an adult who received the AZD1222 COVID-19 vaccine. The CDR3 coding sequence is TGTGCTAGCAGCTTACGCTTTCTAACTGGGACTAAGGACAATGAGCAGTTCTTC. It codes for CASSLRFLTGTKDNEQFF.